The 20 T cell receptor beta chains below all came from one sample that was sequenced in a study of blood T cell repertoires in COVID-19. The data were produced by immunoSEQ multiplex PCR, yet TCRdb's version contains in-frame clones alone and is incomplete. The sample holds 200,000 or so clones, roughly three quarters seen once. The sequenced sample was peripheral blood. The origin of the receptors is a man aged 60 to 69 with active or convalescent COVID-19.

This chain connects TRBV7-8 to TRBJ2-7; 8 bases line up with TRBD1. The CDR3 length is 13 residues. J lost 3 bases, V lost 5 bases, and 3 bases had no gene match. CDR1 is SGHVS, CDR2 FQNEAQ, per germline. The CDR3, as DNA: TGTGCCAGCAGCAACAGGGGGAACTACGAGCAGTACTTC. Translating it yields CASSNRGNYEQYF.

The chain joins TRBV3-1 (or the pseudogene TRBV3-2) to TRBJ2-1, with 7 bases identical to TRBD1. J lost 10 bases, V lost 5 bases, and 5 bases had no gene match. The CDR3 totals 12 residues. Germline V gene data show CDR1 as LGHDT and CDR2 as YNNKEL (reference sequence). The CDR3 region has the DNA TGTGCCAGCAGCTCAGGGGGTTGGGAGCAGTTCTTC. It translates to CASSSGGWEQFF.

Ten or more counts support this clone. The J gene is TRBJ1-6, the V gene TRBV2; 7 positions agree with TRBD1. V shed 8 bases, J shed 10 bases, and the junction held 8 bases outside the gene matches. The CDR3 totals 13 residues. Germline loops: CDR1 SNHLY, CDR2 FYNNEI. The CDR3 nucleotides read TGTGCCAGCCGGGACAGCGGGTTATCACCCCTCCACTTT. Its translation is CASRDSGLSPLHF.

CDR3 coding DNA: TGTGCCAGCAGCTTAGACAGGGGGCCCCAGCATTTT. This encodes CASSLDRGPQHF. The V call is TRBV7-8, the J call TRBJ1-5, with TRBD1 matching over 7 bases. CDR1 is SGHVS, CDR2 FQNEAQ, per germline. V lost 1 base and J lost 9; bases outside the gene matches: 0. This CDR3 spans 12 amino acids.

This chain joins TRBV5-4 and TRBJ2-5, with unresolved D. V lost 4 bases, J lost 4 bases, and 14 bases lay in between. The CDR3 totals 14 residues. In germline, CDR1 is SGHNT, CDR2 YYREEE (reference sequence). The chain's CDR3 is CASSPRISRETQYF. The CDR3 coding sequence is TGTGCCAGCAGCCCCAGGATTAGTAGAGAGACCCAGTACTTC.

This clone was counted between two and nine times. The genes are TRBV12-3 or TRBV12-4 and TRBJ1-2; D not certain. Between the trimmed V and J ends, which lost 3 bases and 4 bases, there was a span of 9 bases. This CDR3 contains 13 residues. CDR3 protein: CASSLPASYGYTF. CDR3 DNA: TGTGCCAGCAGTTTGCCGGCTAGCTATGGCTACACCTTC.

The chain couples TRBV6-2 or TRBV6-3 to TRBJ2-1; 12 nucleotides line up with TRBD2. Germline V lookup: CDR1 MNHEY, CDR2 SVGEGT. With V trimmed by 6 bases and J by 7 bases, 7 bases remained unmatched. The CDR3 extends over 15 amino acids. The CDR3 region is CASSRLAGAGNEQFF. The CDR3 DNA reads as TGTGCCAGCAGCCGACTAGCGGGAGCCGGGAATGAGCAGTTCTTC.

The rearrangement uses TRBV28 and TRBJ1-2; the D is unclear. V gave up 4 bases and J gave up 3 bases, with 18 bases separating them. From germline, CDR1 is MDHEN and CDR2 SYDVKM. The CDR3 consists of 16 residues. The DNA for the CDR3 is TGTGCCAGCAGTTCCGCCTGGGTAACGAGGGACTATGGCTACACCTTC. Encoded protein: CASSSAWVTRDYGYTF.

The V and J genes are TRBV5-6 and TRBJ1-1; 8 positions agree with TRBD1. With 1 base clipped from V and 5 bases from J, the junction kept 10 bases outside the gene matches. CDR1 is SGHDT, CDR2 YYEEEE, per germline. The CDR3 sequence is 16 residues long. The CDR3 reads CASSLLGGTGPTEAFF. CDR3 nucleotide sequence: TGTGCCAGCAGCTTGCTTGGCGGGACAGGTCCTACTGAAGCTTTCTTT.

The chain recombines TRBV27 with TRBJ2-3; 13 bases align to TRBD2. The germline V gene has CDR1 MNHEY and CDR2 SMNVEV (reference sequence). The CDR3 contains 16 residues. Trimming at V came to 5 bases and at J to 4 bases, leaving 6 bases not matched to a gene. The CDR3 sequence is CASSKQLAGGPDTQYF. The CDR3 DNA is TGTGCCAGCAGTAAACAACTAGCGGGAGGGCCAGATACGCAGTATTTT.

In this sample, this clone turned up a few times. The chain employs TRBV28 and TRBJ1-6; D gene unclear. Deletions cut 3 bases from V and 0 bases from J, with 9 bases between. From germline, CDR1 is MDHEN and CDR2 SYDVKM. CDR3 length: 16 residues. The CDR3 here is CASSLHPNSYNSPLHF. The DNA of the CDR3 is TGTGCCAGCAGTTTGCACCCTAACTCCTATAATTCACCCCTCCACTTT.

The CDR3: CASSPGTGTHEQYF. The CDR3 nucleotides read TGTGCCAGTAGCCCCGGGACAGGGACACACGAGCAGTACTTC. The V gene is TRBV19, the J gene TRBJ2-7; TRBD1 aligns across 9 bases. Germline lookup yields CDR1 LNHDA and CDR2 SQIVND (reference sequence). J lost 5 bases, V lost 6 bases, and 8 bases had no gene match. The CDR3 totals 14 residues. The variable domain in full, with the rest retrieved from reference TRBV19 and TRBJ2-7, is DGGITQSPKYLFRKEGQNVTLSCEQNLNHDAMYWYRQDPGQGLRLIYYSQIVNDFQKGDIAEGYSVSREKKESFPLTVTSAQKNPTAFYLCASSPGTGTHEQYFGPGTRLTVT.

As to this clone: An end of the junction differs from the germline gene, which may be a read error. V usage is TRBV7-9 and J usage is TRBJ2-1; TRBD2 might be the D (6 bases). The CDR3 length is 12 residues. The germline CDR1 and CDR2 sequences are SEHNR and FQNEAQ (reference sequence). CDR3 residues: CASRLAEDRQFF. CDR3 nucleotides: TGTGCCAGCAGGTTAGCGGAAGACAGACAGTTCTTC.

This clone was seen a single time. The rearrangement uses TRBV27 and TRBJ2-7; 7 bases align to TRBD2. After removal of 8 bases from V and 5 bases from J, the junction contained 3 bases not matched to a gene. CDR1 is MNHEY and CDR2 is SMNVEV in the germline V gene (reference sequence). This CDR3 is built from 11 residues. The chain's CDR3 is CASPRGDEQYF. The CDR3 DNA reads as TGTGCCAGCCCTCGGGGGGACGAGCAGTACTTC.

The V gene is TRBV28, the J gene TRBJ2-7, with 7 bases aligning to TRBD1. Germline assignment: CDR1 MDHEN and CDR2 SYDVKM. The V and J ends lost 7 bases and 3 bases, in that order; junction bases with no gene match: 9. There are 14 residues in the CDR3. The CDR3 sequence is CASTPTGRVYEQYF. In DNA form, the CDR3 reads TGTGCCAGCACCCCGACAGGGAGAGTCTACGAGCAGTACTTC.

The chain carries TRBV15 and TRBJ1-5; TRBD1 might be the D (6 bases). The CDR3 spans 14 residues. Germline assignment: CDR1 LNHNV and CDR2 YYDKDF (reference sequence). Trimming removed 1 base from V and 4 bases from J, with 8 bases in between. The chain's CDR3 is CATSRAQGNQPQHF. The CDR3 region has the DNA TGTGCCACCAGCAGAGCACAGGGAAATCAGCCCCAGCATTTT.

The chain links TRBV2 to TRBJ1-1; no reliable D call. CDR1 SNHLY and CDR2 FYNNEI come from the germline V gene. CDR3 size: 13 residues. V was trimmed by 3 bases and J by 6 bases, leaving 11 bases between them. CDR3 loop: CASSDEALAEAFF. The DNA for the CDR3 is TGTGCCAGCAGTGACGAGGCCCTAGCTGAAGCTTTCTTT.

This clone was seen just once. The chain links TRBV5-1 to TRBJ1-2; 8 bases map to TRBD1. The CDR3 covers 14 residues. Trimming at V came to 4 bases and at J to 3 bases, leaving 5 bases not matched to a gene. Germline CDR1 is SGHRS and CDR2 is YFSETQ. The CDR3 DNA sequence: TGCGCCAGCAGCCAGACAGGGGTGGACTATGGCTACACCTTC. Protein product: CASSQTGVDYGYTF.

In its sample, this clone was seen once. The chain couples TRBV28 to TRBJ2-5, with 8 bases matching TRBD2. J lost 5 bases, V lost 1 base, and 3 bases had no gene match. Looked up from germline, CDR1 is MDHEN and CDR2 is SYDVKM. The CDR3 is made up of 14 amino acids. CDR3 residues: CASSLSAGVETQYF. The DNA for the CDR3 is TGTGCCAGCAGTTTATCAGCGGGAGTGGAGACCCAGTACTTC.

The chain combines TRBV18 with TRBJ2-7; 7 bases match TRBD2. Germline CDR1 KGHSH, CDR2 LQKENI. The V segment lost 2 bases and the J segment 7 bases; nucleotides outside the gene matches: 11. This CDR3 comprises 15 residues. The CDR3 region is CASSPRAAPAGEQYF. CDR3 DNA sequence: TGTGCCAGCTCACCAAGGGCAGCCCCAGCGGGAGAGCAGTACTTC.